This passage covers 28 T cell receptor beta chains from one sample sequenced in a study of blood T cell repertoires in COVID-19. Only in-frame clones appear in the TCRdb table, and some are missing; sequencing was by immunoSEQ multiplex PCR. This sample has 100,000 or so clones, with 75% to 85% found just once. Sample: peripheral blood. These receptors were collected from a human donor in a cohort sampled during active COVID-19.

This chain links TRBV9 with TRBJ1-3; D perhaps matches TRBD1 (5 bases). Trimming pared 0 bases from V and 9 bases from J, leaving 16 bases between. Looked up from germline, CDR1 is SGDLS and CDR2 is YYNGEE. The CDR3 extends over 15 amino acids. The CDR3 loop is CASSVGQAGGSTIYF. For the CDR3, the DNA is TGTGCCAGCAGCGTAGGGCAGGCCGGGGGTAGCACCATATATTTT. The complete variable domain, with remaining parts taken from reference TRBV9 and TRBJ1-3, reads DSGVTQTPKHLITATGQRVTLRCSPRSGDLSVYWYQQSLDQGLQFLIQYYNGEERAKGNILERFSAQQFPDLHSELNLSSLELGDSALYFCASSVGQAGGSTIYFGEGSWLTVV.

The chain combines TRBV7-9 with TRBJ2-7; D remains ambiguous. Trimming shortened V by 5 bases and J by 2 bases, and 10 bases separated the two germline ends. The germline V gene has CDR1 SEHNR and CDR2 FQNEAQ (reference sequence). The CDR3 contains 13 residues. In DNA form, the CDR3 reads TGTGCCAGCAGCCCGATAGCAGCCTACGAGCAGTACTTC. It specifies CASSPIAAYEQYF.

This clone has just one count. This chain links TRBV29-1 with TRBJ1-5, with D possibly being TRBD1 (5 bases). Germline V gives CDR1 SQVTM, CDR2 ANQGSEA. The CDR3 length is 14 residues. Trimming removed 3 bases from V and 9 bases from J, with 18 bases in between. CDR3 bases: TGCAGCGTTGAGGTCGGGCAGGGTCAAGGGCCCCAGCATTTT. Its protein product is CSVEVGQGQGPQHF.

This clone was counted once. This rearrangement joins TRBV30 to TRBJ1-1; the match to TRBD1 covers 11 bases. The V segment lost 2 bases and the J segment 6 bases; nucleotides outside the gene matches: 8. From germline, CDR1 is GTSNPN and CDR2 SVGIG (reference sequence). The CDR3 loop spans 15 amino acids. The CDR3 sequence is CAWSHPGQGGPEAFF. The CDR3 bases are TGTGCCTGGAGTCACCCGGGACAGGGGGGCCCTGAAGCTTTCTTT. The complete variable domain, with remaining parts taken from reference TRBV30 and TRBJ1-1, reads SQTIHQWPATLVQPVGSPLSLECTVEGTSNPNLYWYRQAAGRGLQLLFYSVGIGQISSEVPQNLSASRPQDRQFILSSKKLLLSDSGFYLCAWSHPGQGGPEAFFGQGTRLTVV.

The V call is TRBV3-1 (or the pseudogene TRBV3-2), the J call TRBJ1-3, with 7 bases that match TRBD1. Germline V gene data show CDR1 as LGHDT and CDR2 as YNNKEL (reference sequence). There are 17 residues in the CDR3. V lost 0 bases and J lost 2; bases outside the gene matches: 7. CDR3 in amino acids: CASSQDSRDSTGNTIYF. CDR3 in DNA: TGTGCCAGCAGCCAAGACTCCCGGGACAGCACTGGAAACACCATATATTTT.

The rearrangement joins TRBV5-4 to TRBJ1-1; D call uncertain. V gave up 0 bases and J gave up 1 base, with 10 bases separating them. Looked up from germline, CDR1 is SGHNT and CDR2 is YYREEE (reference sequence). The CDR3 loop spans 15 amino acids. For the CDR3, the DNA is TGTGCCAGCAGCTTGGCGAGTCTAAAGAACACTGAAGCTTTCTTT. It specifies CASSLASLKNTEAFF.

The genes are TRBV19 and TRBJ1-4; a possible D gene is TRBD1 (5 bases). V dropped 7 bases and J dropped 10 bases, with 13 bases sitting between them. Germline V gene data show CDR1 as LNHDA and CDR2 as SQIVND (reference sequence). The CDR3 sequence is 12 residues long. In DNA, the CDR3 is TGTGCCAGTACTCCTAGGGGTGGAAAACTGTTTTTT. It is translated as CASTPRGGKLFF.

DNA of the CDR3: TGTGCCAGCAGTTCTAGGCTAGCGGGAAGAGAGACCCAGTACTTC. Translated: CASSSRLAGRETQYF. The chain links TRBV28 to TRBJ2-5; 9 positions agree with TRBD2. CDR3 length: 15 residues. Looked up from germline, CDR1 is MDHEN and CDR2 is SYDVKM. Trimming cost V 4 bases and J 4 bases; bases outside gene matches: 7.

The chain is built from TRBV7-2 and TRBJ2-7; tentative D call: TRBD1 (6 bases). V gave up 1 base and J gave up 2 bases, with 15 bases separating them. The germline gives CDR1 SGHTA, CDR2 FQGNSA. The CDR3 is 16 residues long. The CDR3 DNA follows: TGTGCCAGCAGCTTAGTAAGGACAGAGCCGCCCTACGAGCAGTACTTC. As protein: CASSLVRTEPPYEQYF.

The chain has TRBV28 and TRBJ2-5; TRBD2 aligns across 8 bases. V shed 4 bases and J 5 bases; nucleotides not matched to a gene: 9. The germline gives CDR1 MDHEN, CDR2 SYDVKM. This CDR3 has 15 amino acids. CDR3 amino acids: CASSWGRAGAETQYF. In nucleotides, the CDR3 is TGTGCCAGCAGTTGGGGGCGAGCGGGAGCGGAGACCCAGTACTTC.

The V and J genes are TRBV6-5 and TRBJ2-7; a possible D gene is TRBD1 (6 bases). The V gene lost 4 bases and the J gene lost 5 bases, with 18 bases spanning the gap. This CDR3 contains 15 residues. Germline V lookup: CDR1 MNHEY, CDR2 SVGAGI. CDR3 amino acids: CASSSTTQGTHEQYF. The CDR3 region has the DNA TGTGCCAGCAGTTCTACTACGCAGGGGACCCACGAGCAGTACTTC.

There are a few counts of this clone. The CDR3, as DNA: TGTGCCATCAGACCCGACAGGGATTCACCCCTCCACTTT. This encodes CAIRPDRDSPLHF. The chain combines TRBV10-3 with TRBJ1-6; 7 bases match TRBD1. Germline trimming cut 6 bases from V and 8 bases from J; bases unmatched to any gene: 4. Germline CDR1 ENHRY, CDR2 SYGVKD. CDR3 length: 13 amino acids.

The rearrangement links TRBV27 to TRBJ2-7; TRBD2 matches at 11 bases. CDR3 length: 17 residues. V dropped 2 bases and J dropped 1; count of bases not matched to a gene: 7. Germline CDR1 reads MNHEY; CDR2 reads SMNVEV (reference sequence). CDR3 sequence reads: CASSLGLAGSGSYEQYF. Written as DNA, the CDR3 is TGTGCCAGCAGTTTAGGACTAGCGGGTAGCGGATCCTACGAGCAGTACTTC.

The V and J genes are TRBV10-2 and TRBJ2-7, with D perhaps TRBD2 (5 bases). Germline values: CDR1 WSHSY, CDR2 SAAADI. The CDR3 length is 14 residues. With 1 base removed from V and 6 bases from J, the gap between germline ends came to 13 bases. CDR3 protein: CASSELWVGGEQYF. The DNA of the CDR3 is TGCGCCAGCAGTGAGTTGTGGGTAGGAGGCGAGCAGTACTTC.

This chain joins TRBV11-2 and TRBJ2-7, with 10 nucleotides matching TRBD2. The CDR3 loop spans 15 amino acids. CDR1 is SGHAT and CDR2 is FQNNGV in the germline V gene. V shed 3 bases, J shed 6 bases, and the junction held 8 bases outside the gene matches. The CDR3 reads CASSFGASGRSEQYF. The CDR3, as DNA: TGTGCCAGCAGCTTTGGGGCTAGCGGGAGATCCGAGCAGTACTTC.

CDR3 region: CSASNGQGARTNEKLFF. CDR3 bases: TGCAGTGCTAGTAATGGGCAGGGGGCGAGAACTAATGAAAAACTGTTTTTT. This chain joins TRBV20-1 and TRBJ1-4; the match to TRBD1 covers 8 bases. CDR1 and CDR2 (germline): DFQATT, SNEGSKA (reference sequence). The length of the CDR3 is 17 residues. After removal of 3 bases from V and 1 base from J, the junction contained 10 bases not matched to a gene.

This chain connects TRBV4-1 to TRBJ2-7; 7 nucleotides align to TRBD2. CDR1 is MGHRA and CDR2 is YSYEKL in the germline V gene. The CDR3 totals 17 residues. V trimming: 1 base; J trimming: 4 bases; junction bases outside the gene matches: 13. The CDR3 region is CASSQGVGRTSVYEQYF. CDR3 in DNA: TGCGCCAGCAGCCAAGGTGTAGGTAGAACTAGCGTTTACGAGCAGTACTTC.

The chain joins TRBV28 to TRBJ2-2, with TRBD1 matching 7 bases. Germline lookup yields CDR1 MDHEN and CDR2 SYDVKM. This CDR3 spans 16 amino acids. V was clipped by 3 bases and J by 3 bases; unmatched bases: 7. In nucleotides, the CDR3 is TGTGCCAGCAGTTTTCATGGTCAGGGGGACACCGGGGAGCTGTTTTTT. Translating it yields CASSFHGQGDTGELFF.

This clone was seen a single time. V usage is TRBV3-1 (or the pseudogene TRBV3-2) and J usage is TRBJ1-1; 7 bases are a match to TRBD1. This CDR3 contains 15 residues. Germline values: CDR1 LGHDT, CDR2 YNNKEL (reference sequence). The V segment lost 6 bases and the J segment 4 bases; nucleotides outside the gene matches: 11. DNA of the CDR3: TGTGCCAGCAGGTTAGGGGGCGGCTGGGGCACTGAAGCTTTCTTT. Residues: CASRLGGGWGTEAFF.

The genes are TRBV5-1 and TRBJ1-3, with TRBD1 matching 9 bases. The CDR3 length is 15 residues. The V and J ends lost 4 bases and 3 bases, in that order; junction bases with no gene match: 5. Germline-derived CDR1 and CDR2 are SGHRS and YFSETQ. In DNA form, the CDR3 reads TGCGCCAGCAGCATACAGGGGGCCGGTGGAAACACCATATATTTT. This codes for CASSIQGAGGNTIYF.

This clone was recorded only once. V gene TRBV5-6 combines with J gene TRBJ1-3; D gene unclear. The CDR3 covers 14 residues. Germline-derived CDR1 and CDR2 are SGHDT and YYEEEE. Between the trimmed V and J ends, which lost 3 bases and 0 bases, there was a span of 7 bases. The CDR3: CASSSPFSGNTIYF. As DNA, the CDR3 is TGTGCCAGCAGCTCTCCGTTCTCTGGAAACACCATATATTTT.

A few counts support this clone. The genes are TRBV19 and TRBJ1-5, with D possibly matching TRBD1 (6 bases). Germline assignment: CDR1 LNHDA and CDR2 SQIVND (reference sequence). V was pared by 7 bases and J by 6 bases, with 16 bases between. The CDR3 is 14 residues long. The CDR3 bases are TGTGCCAGTACCCCGGGACACCGCCTTCAGCCCCAGCATTTT. This encodes CASTPGHRLQPQHF.

This rearrangement joins TRBV12-2 to TRBJ1-1; TRBD1, the table's D call, was not compared with the DNA. TRBV12-2 is noted as a pseudogene. CDR3 length equals 14 residues. The CDR3 region is CASRFTVFNTEAFF. The CDR3 nucleotides read TGTGCAAGTCGCTTCACAGTGTTCAACACTGAAGCTTTCTTT.

The CDR3 protein is CASSYRGRGESYEQYF. CDR3 bases: TGTGCCAGCAGTTACCGAGGGCGGGGAGAGTCCTACGAGCAGTACTTC. This rearrangement joins TRBV28 to TRBJ2-7; D is possibly TRBD2 (6 bases). Germline V gives CDR1 MDHEN, CDR2 SYDVKM. V was pared by 4 bases and J by 1 base, with 17 bases between. This CDR3 contains 16 residues.

This chain uses TRBV11-2 with TRBJ2-7; perhaps TRBD2 as D (5 bases). This CDR3 region has 12 residues. V gave up 2 bases and J gave up 6 bases, with 8 bases separating them. From germline, CDR1 is SGHAT and CDR2 FQNNGV. CDR3 bases: TGTGCCAGCAGCTTATCGAGGGCCGAGCAGTACTTC. It encodes CASSLSRAEQYF.

The V gene is TRBV24-1, the J gene TRBJ2-7; D is perhaps TRBD1 (5 bases). V was trimmed by 3 bases and J by 2 bases, leaving 13 bases between them. Germline V gives CDR1 KGHDR, CDR2 SFDVKD. This CDR3 has 15 amino acids. Written as DNA, the CDR3 is TGTGCCACCAGTGATCAGGACATTCCCCCCTACGAGCAGTACTTC. Translating it yields CATSDQDIPPYEQYF.

This clone was observed a single time. The gene calls are TRBV27 and TRBJ2-7, with 11 positions matching TRBD2. The CDR3 loop spans 14 amino acids. Trimming removed 2 bases from V and 10 bases from J; junction bases left unmatched: 7. CDR1 and CDR2 (germline): MNHEY, SMNVEV (reference sequence). In nucleotides, the CDR3 is TGTGCCAGCAGTTTAACTAGCGGGAGTGGGAAACAGTACTTC. This sequence encodes CASSLTSGSGKQYF.

The V call is TRBV7-9, the J call TRBJ2-7; D is perhaps TRBD2 (6 bases). The CDR3 is made up of 16 amino acids. Trimming stripped 3 bases from V and 1 base from J, with 16 bases between. Germline CDR1 is SEHNR and CDR2 is FQNEAQ (reference sequence). CDR3 DNA sequence: TGTGCCAGCAGCTTGAGTCCCGGGCGGGAATCCTACGAGCAGTACTTC. This translates into CASSLSPGRESYEQYF.